Listed below are T cell receptor beta chains from one sample, sequenced in a study of blood T cell repertoires in COVID-19. Using immunoSEQ multiplex PCR, the repertoire was profiled, and TCRdb retains in-frame clones only, with some absent. The data show around 250,000 clones, approximately 90% seen once. Source material: PBMCs or T cells enriched from blood (not recorded which). The origin of the receptors is a woman aged 25 to 39 who had recovered from COVID-19. Each CDR3 is given with its conserved first and last residue. The D gene is left open where the match is weak. Clone size is shown for a subset of rows, as once, few, many or a class of expanded clone.

J: TRBJ2-7; V: TRBV11-2; size: once; D: -; DNA: TGTGCCAGCAGCTTAGCGGCAGGGGAGAGCTACGAGCAGTACTTC; CDR3: CASSLAAGESYEQYF
J: TRBJ1-5; V: TRBV18; size: few; D: TRBD1; DNA: TGTGCCAGCTCAGTCATGGGACAGACCGGAGGTCAGCCCCAGCATTTT; CDR3: CASSVMGQTGGQPQHF
J: TRBJ1-5; V: TRBV19; size: -; D: TRBD1; DNA: TGTGCCAGTAGTATCTTATATGACAGGGGAAATCAGCCCCAGCATTTT; CDR3: CASSILYDRGNQPQHF
J: TRBJ1-6; V: TRBV2; size: -; D: -; DNA: TGTGCCAGCTCTATGATGGTTTCACCCCTCCACTTT; CDR3: CASSMMVSPLHF
J: TRBJ2-7; V: TRBV4-2; size: -; D: -; DNA: TGTGCCAGCAGCCAAGCTCTAGAGGACGAGCAGTACTTC; CDR3: CASSQALEDEQYF
J: TRBJ2-5; V: TRBV18; size: -; D: -; DNA: TGTGCCAGCTCACCCGCGGGACGCCAAGAGACCCAGTACTTC; CDR3: CASSPAGRQETQYF
J: TRBJ2-7; V: TRBV28; size: -; D: TRBD2; DNA: TGTGCCAGCAGTATAGGGACTAGCGGGATCGACGAGCAGTACTTC; CDR3: CASSIGTSGIDEQYF
J: TRBJ1-4; V: TRBV7-2; size: -; D: TRBD1; DNA: TGTGCCAGCAGTCACAGGGGGCGCGGGTCGCTAACTAATGAAAAACTGTTTTTT; CDR3: CASSHRGRGSLTNEKLFF
J: TRBJ2-5; V: TRBV5-1; size: -; D: TRBD2; DNA: TGCGCCAGCAGCCCTGGACTAGCGGGAGAAACCCAGTACTTC; CDR3: CASSPGLAGETQYF
J: TRBJ2-1; V: TRBV19; size: -; D: TRBD2; DNA: TGTGCCAGTAGTATGACTAGCGGGAGTATCAATGAGCAGTTCTTC; CDR3: CASSMTSGSINEQFF
J: TRBJ1-1; V: TRBV12-3/TRBV12-4; size: -; D: -; DNA: TGTGCCAGCAGCCCCGCAGTGACTGAAGCTTTCTTT; CDR3: CASSPAVTEAFF
J: TRBJ1-6; V: TRBV6-1; size: -; D: -; DNA: TGTGCCAGCAGTGAACTAAGGGGCAGTGTCAATTCACCCCTCCACTTT; CDR3: CASSELRGSVNSPLHF
J: TRBJ1-2; V: TRBV30; size: once; D: -; DNA: TGTGCCTGGACCAGGGGTCGGTTCGGCTATGGCTACACCTTC; CDR3: CAWTRGRFGYGYTF
J: TRBJ1-5; V: TRBV6-1; size: -; D: TRBD1; DNA: TGTGCCAGCAGTGACAGGGGGTCGAATCAGCCCCAGCATTTT; CDR3: CASSDRGSNQPQHF
J: TRBJ2-7; V: TRBV18; size: -; D: -; DNA: TGTGCCAGCTCACGGAGCGGAAGAGTTCCATACGAGCAGTACTTC; CDR3: CASSRSGRVPYEQYF
J: TRBJ2-6; V: TRBV15; size: -; D: -; DNA: TGTGCCACCAGCAGAGATCAAACTGGGGCCAACGTCCTGACTTTC; CDR3: CATSRDQTGANVLTF
J: TRBJ2-1; V: TRBV27; size: -; D: -; DNA: TGTGCCAGCAGCCGCGAGTGGGGCCTCCGTTCCTACAATGAGCAGTTCTTC; CDR3: CASSREWGLRSYNEQFF
J: TRBJ1-5; V: TRBV4-2; size: -; D: -; DNA: TGTGCCAGCAGCCAAGACGGAGATCAGCCCCAGCATTTT; CDR3: CASSQDGDQPQHF
J: TRBJ1-1; V: TRBV28; size: -; D: TRBD1; DNA: TGTGCCAGCATTTCGGAAAGTCGGACAGGGATGACTGAAGCTTTCTTT; CDR3: CASISESRTGMTEAFF
J: TRBJ1-5; V: TRBV19; size: -; D: -; DNA: TGTGCCAGTAACGCTCAGGGGAGTCAGCCCCAGCATTTT; CDR3: CASNAQGSQPQHF
J: TRBJ1-6; V: TRBV11-3; size: -; D: TRBD1; DNA: TGTGCCAGCAGCTTGGGACAGGGGGAATCACCCCTCCACTTT; CDR3: CASSLGQGESPLHF
J: TRBJ2-7; V: TRBV6-5; size: -; D: -; DNA: TGTGCCAGCCGGAGTATCGAGCAGTACTTC; CDR3: CASRSIEQYF
J: TRBJ2-2; V: TRBV2; size: -; D: -; DNA: TGTGCCAGCAGTTTAGATCGGTTTGACACCGGGGAGCTGTTTTTT; CDR3: CASSLDRFDTGELFF
J: TRBJ2-1; V: TRBV7-9; size: -; D: TRBD2; DNA: TGTGCCAGCAGCCCCCCTGGCGGGAGGGACAATGAGCAGTTCTTC; CDR3: CASSPPGGRDNEQFF